Presented here are 19 T cell receptor beta chains from one specimen sequenced in a study of molecular identifiers for immune sequencing clone quantification (dated by TCRdb to 2016 to 2018). Library preparation was by PCR. Sequencing was carried out with an Illumina HiSeq 4000. Using fastp at Q25 and MiXCR, TCRdb reprocessed the public reads and kept productive beta chains. Rows are unified per CDR3 protein, each entry keeping the most common DNA and genes. A total of 550,000 to 750,000 distinct CDR3 sequences appear in this sample, 20% of them only once. 0.75% to 0.95% of the sample belongs to the ten largest clones. Sequenced: naive CD8+ T cells from blood, with Jurkat cell RNA spiked in. Taken with the paper, the label for cell subset or site translates to: FACS-sorted CD8+CD4-CCR7+CD45RA+ naive T cells. The receptors come from a human donor in good health. Some libraries in this study had Jurkat cell RNA spiked in.

This clonotype showed up many times. The chain employs TRBV6-5 and TRBJ2-7; TRBD1 agrees at 7 bases. V dropped 6 bases and J dropped 0; count of bases not matched to a gene: 8. Germline V gene data show CDR1 as MNHEY and CDR2 as SVGAGI. The CDR3 is made up of 15 amino acids. The CDR3 is CASSWTRDSSYEQYF. For the CDR3, the DNA is TGTGCCAGCAGCTGGACCCGGGACAGCTCCTACGAGCAGTACTTC.

This clonotype appeared a few times. The V call is TRBV15, the J call TRBJ1-1, with TRBD1 identical over 8 bases. V was clipped by 2 bases and J by 6 bases; unmatched bases: 11. Germline-derived CDR1 and CDR2 are LNHNV and YYDKDF (reference sequence). This CDR3 spans 16 amino acids. CDR3 in amino acids: CATSRMSTGVRAEAFF. CDR3 sequence (DNA): TGTGCCACCAGCAGAATGTCGACAGGGGTAAGGGCTGAAGCTTTCTTT.

The V and J genes are TRBV6-6 and TRBJ2-7; 11 nucleotides agree with TRBD1. The CDR3 runs 16 residues. Germline trimming cut 0 bases from V and 3 bases from J; bases unmatched to any gene: 4. From germline, CDR1 is MNHNY and CDR2 SVGAGI (reference sequence). In DNA, the CDR3 is TGTGCCAGCAGTTACTCTCAGGGACAGGGGGACTACGAGCAGTACTTC. Amino acids: CASSYSQGQGDYEQYF.

The table lists this clonotype with many counts. This chain links TRBV6-2 or TRBV6-3 with TRBJ2-7; perhaps TRBD1 as D (6 bases). Trimming took off 2 bases at V and 2 bases at J, with 7 bases between the two ends. Germline loops: CDR1 MNHEY, CDR2 SVGEGT. The CDR3 covers 13 residues. CDR3 amino acids: CASSYGQPYEQYF. The CDR3 DNA sequence: TGTGCCAGCAGTTACGGACAGCCCTACGAGCAGTACTTC.

As concerns this clonotype: A read error may explain this, as a much larger clone is one base away. The CDR3 region is CASSIDRTSGSHEQYF. The CDR3 DNA reads TGTGCCAGTAGTATAGACCGGACTAGCGGGAGCCACGAGCAGTACTTC. The chain recombines TRBV19 with TRBJ2-7, with TRBD2 identical over 13 bases. J was trimmed by 5 bases and V by 0 bases; bases with no gene match: 4. Per the germline V gene, CDR1 is LNHDA and CDR2 is SQIVND (reference sequence). The CDR3 runs 16 residues.

In the case of this clonotype: This may be a read error, as it is one base from a much larger clone. This chain connects TRBV25-1 to TRBJ2-7, with a tentative D call TRBD1 (5 bases). Germline values: CDR1 MGHDK, CDR2 SYGVNS. The CDR3 contains 13 residues. Here the CDR3 DNA reads TGTGCCAGCAGTGAAAACGGACACTACGGGCAGTACTTC. Translated: CASSENGHYGQYF.

This clonotype was observed many times. The V gene is TRBV20-1, the J gene TRBJ2-3, with 8 bases that match TRBD2. V was clipped by 5 bases and J by 2 bases; unmatched bases: 9. In germline, CDR1 is DFQATT, CDR2 SNEGSKA (reference sequence). This CDR3 comprises 15 residues. The CDR3 nucleotides are TGCAGTGCTCCTAATTTAGCGGGAAACACAGATACGCAGTATTTT. Amino acid sequence: CSAPNLAGNTDTQYF.

This clonotype was recorded many times. The rearrangement uses TRBV12-3 or TRBV12-4 and TRBJ2-2, with a weak D call TRBD1 (6 bases). V was shortened by 6 bases and J by 7 bases, with 15 bases between the two germline ends. The CDR3 has 14 amino acids. In nucleotides, the CDR3 is TGTGCCAGCAGCCCGGACAGTTCCGGCGGGGAGCTGTTTTTT. Protein: CASSPDSSGGELFF.

The gene calls are TRBV27 and TRBJ1-5, with 7 bases matching TRBD1. The germline gives CDR1 MNHEY, CDR2 SMNVEV (reference sequence). The CDR3 loop spans 17 amino acids. Losses at the gene ends were 5 bases for V and 1 base for J; bases not matched to a gene: 11. Written as DNA, the CDR3 is TGTGCCAGCAGTGACTATCTCAGGGGGGGAAGCAATCAGCCCCAGCATTTT. It is translated as CASSDYLRGGSNQPQHF.

This clonotype has at least ten counts. As DNA, the CDR3 is TGTGCCAGCAGCTTCGGGCCGGACACTCGGGAGGAGACCCAGTACTTC. It codes for CASSFGPDTREETQYF. V usage is TRBV7-9 and J usage is TRBJ2-5; TRBD2 might be the D (6 bases). There are 16 residues in the CDR3. From germline, CDR1 is SEHNR and CDR2 FQNEAQ (reference sequence). Trimming removed 3 bases at V and 5 bases at J, with 19 bases between. The whole variable domain, remainder taken from reference TRBV7-9 and TRBJ2-5, is DTGVSQNPRHKITKRGQNVTFRCDPISEHNRLYWYRQTLGQGPEFLTYFQNEAQLEKSRLLSDRFSAERPKGSFSTLEIQRTEQGDSAMYLCASSFGPDTREETQYFGPGTRLLVL.

This clonotype was observed at least ten times. The CDR3 DNA follows: TGTGCCAGCAGCTTAGCCAGGGGGAATAACGAGCAGTACTTC. Amino acid sequence: CASSLARGNNEQYF. This sequence joins TRBV7-9 and TRBJ2-7; 7 positions agree with TRBD1. The CDR3 runs to 14 residues. Losses at the gene ends were 0 bases for V and 5 bases for J; bases not matched to a gene: 4. The germline gives CDR1 SEHNR, CDR2 FQNEAQ (reference sequence).

This clonotype was detected many times. V usage is TRBV29-1 and J usage is TRBJ1-2; TRBD1 aligns across 11 bases. Germline V gives CDR1 SQVTM, CDR2 ANQGSEA. This CDR3 is 15 amino acids long. The trim removed 5 bases at V and 7 bases at J, leaving 12 bases unmatched. Here the CDR3 DNA reads TGCAGCGTTATGCCCGGGACAGGGGGAGGACGTGGCTACACCTTC. Its translation: CSVMPGTGGGRGYTF.

The CDR3 is CASSFMAEQYF. Written as DNA, the CDR3 is TGTGCCAGCAGTTTTATGGCTGAGCAGTACTTC. The chain uses TRBV27 and TRBJ2-7; D gene uncertain. CDR1 is MNHEY and CDR2 is SMNVEV in the germline V gene (reference sequence). This CDR3 has 11 amino acids. Trimming removed 3 bases from V and 7 bases from J, with 7 bases in between.

The chain joins TRBV28 to TRBJ2-7; D is possibly TRBD1 (7 bases). Per germline, CDR1 MDHEN and CDR2 SYDVKM. CDR3 length equals 15 residues. The V end lost 5 bases, the J end lost 7 bases, and 21 bases lay between the germline ends. As DNA, the CDR3 is TGTGCCAGCAGTGCCCCCGCAGGGGGGATAAGGGAGCAGTACTTC. Protein product: CASSAPAGGIREQYF.

Regarding this clonotype: One base away lies a much larger clone, so this may be a sequencing read error. The V gene is TRBV7-9, the J gene TRBJ2-5, with a possible D match to TRBD2 (5 bases). V lost 4 bases to trimming and J lost 9 bases, with 12 bases between them. CDR3 length equals 12 residues. In germline, CDR1 is SEHNR, CDR2 FQNEAQ (reference sequence). This CDR3 is CASSSSTEAQYF. CDR3 coding DNA: TGTGCCAGCAGCTCCTCCACGGAGGCCCAGTACTTC.

This clonotype was recorded many times. V and J are TRBV5-4 and TRBJ2-3; perhaps TRBD1 as D (5 bases). Germline CDR1 and CDR2: SGHNT and YYREEE (reference sequence). V shed 4 bases and J shed 1 base, with 19 bases lying between them. This CDR3 has 17 amino acids. The CDR3 nucleotides read TGTGCCAGCAGCCAAAACCTACTGACAGCTCGCACAGATACGCAGTATTTT. This sequence encodes CASSQNLLTARTDTQYF. Full variable domain (missing parts from reference TRBV5-4 and TRBJ2-3): ETGVTQSPTHLIKTRGQQVTLRCSSQSGHNTVSWYQQALGQGPQFIFQYYREEENGRGNFPPRFSGLQFPNYSSELNVNALELDDSALYLCASSQNLLTARTDTQYFGPGTRLTVL.

This clonotype was picked up many times. The V gene is TRBV27, the J gene TRBJ1-1, with D hard to call. The length of the CDR3 is 17 residues. V gave up 7 bases and J gave up 2 bases, with 23 bases separating them. Looked up from germline, CDR1 is MNHEY and CDR2 is SMNVEV (reference sequence). CDR3 nucleotides: TGTGCCAGCACCCCCCAAGGAGTCTTTCGAGCTAACACTGAAGCTTTCTTT. Its protein is CASTPQGVFRANTEAFF.

Regarding this clonotype: A single base separates this from a much larger clone, so it may be a read error. V is TRBV7-9 and J is TRBJ1-1; D ambiguous. Germline lookup yields CDR1 SEHNR and CDR2 FQNEAQ (reference sequence). The length of the CDR3 is 12 residues. CDR3 bases: TGTGTCAGCAGCCCCTCTGCGGGTGAAGCTTTCTTT. Its protein is CVSSPSAGEAFF. Based on the CDR3 plus reference TRBV7-9 and TRBJ1-1, the full variable domain is DTGVSQNPRHKITKRGQNVTFRCDPISEHNRLYWYRQTLGQGPEFLTYFQNEAQLEKSRLLSDRFSAERPKGSFSTLEIQRTEQGDSAMYLCVSSPSAGEAFFGQGTRLTVV.

On this clonotype: This may be a read error: a much more frequent sequence differs by one nucleotide. This is likely a read error, given that the CDR3 carries no conserved phenylalanine or tryptophan at its end. The rearrangement uses TRBV7-9 and TRBJ1-5, with 7 nucleotides matching TRBD1. Germline lookup yields CDR1 SEHNR and CDR2 FQNEAQ (reference sequence). V lost 4 bases and J lost 3; bases outside the gene matches: 9. This CDR3 is 16 amino acids long. In DNA, the CDR3 is TGTGCCAGCAGCTCCTCACAGGGGAGGCTCAATCAGCCCCAGCATTTA. Protein sequence: CASSSSQGRLNQPQHL.